These T cell receptor beta chains were read from a single sample in a study of blood T cell repertoires in COVID-19. Profiling relied on immunoSEQ multiplex PCR, and the TCRdb table lists in-frame clones only, not all of them. Of about 79,000 clones in the sample, roughly 90% were seen once. Input material: peripheral blood. These receptors were obtained from a man aged 45-65 years with active COVID-19. CDR3s include the opening cysteine and the closing phenylalanine or tryptophan. Each record gives: D gene, V gene, J gene, clone size, CDR3 protein, CDR3 DNA. A D gene is named only where the DNA matches it firmly. Only part of the rows carry a size: once, few, many, or a class if the clone is expanded.

TRBD2,TRBV6-6,TRBJ2-2,.,CASSYSGGTGELFF,TGTGCCAGCAGTTACTCGGGGGGGACCGGGGAGCTGTTTTTT
.,TRBV20-1,TRBJ1-5,once,CSASPGGGQPQHF,TGCAGTGCTAGTCCGGGGGGGGGTCAGCCCCAGCATTTT
TRBD1,TRBV3-1/TRBV3-2,TRBJ2-6,.,CASSHRTGGSGANVLTF,TGTGCCAGCAGCCACCGGACAGGGGGCTCTGGGGCCAACGTCCTGACTTTC
.,TRBV12-5,TRBJ1-5,.,CASGLGQGTQPQHF,TGTGCTAGTGGTTTAGGGCAGGGGACGCAGCCCCAGCATTTT
.,TRBV4-1,TRBJ2-7,.,CASSQDRDSYEQYF,TGCGCCAGCAGCCAAGATCGGGACTCCTACGAGCAGTACTTC
TRBD2,TRBV9,TRBJ2-3,once,CASSVAPGRSGRADTQYF,TGTGCCAGCAGCGTAGCCCCAGGGCGTAGCGGGAGGGCAGATACGCAGTATTTT
TRBD1,TRBV11-3,TRBJ2-4,.,CASSLTGKNIQYF,TGTGCCAGCAGCCTGACAGGGAAAAACATTCAGTACTTC
TRBD2,TRBV19,TRBJ2-4,.,CASSTPSGLAGPLAKNIQYF,TGTGCCAGTAGTACACCCTCGGGACTAGCGGGGCCCCTAGCCAAAAACATTCAGTACTTC
.,TRBV28,TRBJ2-1,.,CASSGRSASFTYNEQFF,TGTGCCAGCAGTGGGAGGTCAGCCTCCTTTACCTACAATGAGCAGTTCTTC
.,TRBV5-1,TRBJ1-6,.,CASSLRQGNSPLHF,TGCGCCAGCAGCTTGCGGCAGGGGAATTCACCCCTCCACTTT
TRBD2,TRBV2,TRBJ2-7,.,CASNGLAGSEQYF,TGTGCCAGCAATGGGCTAGCGGGAAGCGAGCAGTACTTC
.,TRBV21-1,TRBJ2-7,.,CASSSLRTGDPTEQYF,TGTGCCAGCAGCAGCCTCAGGACAGGGGACCCCACCGAGCAGTACTTC
TRBD1,TRBV11-3,TRBJ1-1,.,CASSLRQGMFEVVPNTEAFF,TGTGCCAGCAGCTTACGACAGGGGATGTTTGAAGTGGTGCCGAACACTGAAGCTTTCTTT
TRBD1,TRBV7-9,TRBJ1-1,.,CASSLRTGEGQAFF,TGTGCCAGCAGCTTAAGAACAGGGGAAGGTCAGGCTTTCTTT
TRBD1,TRBV15,TRBJ1-6,.,CATSRGGGDSPLHF,TGTGCCACCAGCAGAGGAGGGGGCGATTCACCCCTCCACTTT
.,TRBV4-1,TRBJ2-1,.,CASSPGRYNEQFF,TGCGCCAGCAGCCCAGGGCGGTACAATGAGCAGTTCTTC
.,TRBV5-1,TRBJ1-4,once,CASSLAGGDEKLFF,TGCGCCAGCAGCTTGGCTGGCGGAGATGAAAAACTGTTTTTT
.,TRBV9,TRBJ2-7,.,CASSVEAGWYEQYF,TGTGCCAGCAGCGTAGAGGCAGGGTGGTACGAGCAGTACTTC
.,TRBV4-2,TRBJ1-3,once,CASRRTAGNTIYF,TGTGCCAGCAGAAGGACAGCTGGAAACACCATATATTTT
TRBD1,TRBV5-1,TRBJ2-5,.,CASSLADRVQETQYF,TGCGCCAGCAGCTTGGCAGACAGGGTCCAAGAGACCCAGTACTTC
TRBD1,TRBV7-2,TRBJ1-2,.,CASSEPGTGDGYTF,TGTGCCAGCAGCGAACCCGGGACAGGGGATGGCTACACCTTC
TRBD1,TRBV7-3,TRBJ2-1,.,CASSLEKWTGYNEQFF,TGTGCCAGCAGCCTCGAGAAGTGGACAGGCTACAATGAGCAGTTCTTC
TRBD1,TRBV4-2,TRBJ2-5,.,CASSQDWQGEFVTQYF,TGTGCCAGCAGCCAAGATTGGCAGGGGGAATTTGTGACCCAGTACTTC
.,TRBV12-3/TRBV12-4,TRBJ2-2,.,CASRATGTELFF,TGTGCCAGCAGAGCGACAGGCACGGAGCTGTTTTTT
.,TRBV2,TRBJ2-4,.,CASSPRLAKNIQYF,TGTGCCAGCAGCCCCAGGTTAGCCAAAAACATTCAGTACTTC
TRBD1,TRBV6-4,TRBJ2-7,.,CASSDSKRQGVVGAYEQYF,TGTGCCAGCAGTGACTCCAAGAGACAGGGTGTGGTTGGGGCCTACGAGCAGTACTTC
TRBD2,TRBV3-1/TRBV3-2,TRBJ2-1,.,CASSQGLAGGEQFF,TGTGCCAGCAGCCAGGGACTAGCGGGAGGTGAGCAGTTCTTC
.,TRBV4-3,TRBJ2-6,.,CASSQEGAGANVLTF,TGCGCCAGCAGCCAAGAGGGGGCAGGGGCCAACGTCCTGACTTTC
TRBD2,TRBV29-1,TRBJ2-1,.,CSVAPRGGGSNEQFF,TGCAGCGTTGCCCCTAGGGGCGGGGGGTCTAATGAGCAGTTCTTC
.,TRBV28,TRBJ1-2,.,CASSTPRTIPNYGYTF,TGTGCCAGCAGTACCCCCCGGACAATCCCTAACTATGGCTACACCTTC
TRBD2,TRBV9,TRBJ2-5,.,CASSVNSLAGVETQYF,TGTGCCAGCAGCGTAAATTCCCTAGCGGGAGTCGAGACCCAGTACTTC
TRBD1,TRBV3-1/TRBV3-2,TRBJ1-1,.,CASSLPGQGVTEAFF,TGTGCCAGCAGCCTACCGGGACAGGGGGTCACTGAAGCTTTCTTT
.,TRBV5-4,TRBJ1-2,.,CASSLDREPYGYTF,TGTGCCAGCAGCTTGGACAGGGAACCCTATGGCTACACCTTC
.,TRBV6-6,TRBJ2-7,.,CASTPGSTYEQYF,TGTGCCAGCACGCCCGGTAGTACCTACGAGCAGTACTTC
TRBD1,TRBV15,TRBJ1-5,.,CATSGGTGGVWPQHF,TGTGCCACCAGCGGTGGGACAGGGGGAGTGTGGCCCCAGCATTTT
.,TRBV11-2,TRBJ2-7,.,CASSLGQTYEQYF,TGTGCCAGCAGCTTAGGACAAACCTACGAGCAGTACTTC
.,TRBV11-2,TRBJ2-1,.,CASSLDRAFSSYNEQFF,TGTGCCAGCAGCTTAGATAGAGCGTTTAGCTCCTACAATGAGCAGTTCTTC
TRBD2,TRBV27,TRBJ2-7,.,CASSWREGRYEQYF,TGTGCCAGCAGTTGGCGGGAGGGCCGATACGAGCAGTACTTC
.,TRBV7-2,TRBJ2-1,once,CASSLGGTYEQFF,TGTGCCAGCAGCCTAGGAGGGACTTATGAGCAGTTCTTC
TRBD1,TRBV5-6,TRBJ1-6,.,CASSLADRDWSPLHF,TGTGCCAGCAGCCTCGCAGACAGGGACTGGTCACCCCTCCACTTT
TRBD2,TRBV19,TRBJ2-7,.,CASRLAGDIYEQYF,TGTGCCAGCCGACTAGCGGGAGATATTTACGAGCAGTACTTC
TRBD2,TRBV18,TRBJ2-1,.,CASSRPYSGRARGNEQFF,TGTGCCAGCTCACGACCTTATAGCGGGAGGGCCAGGGGCAATGAGCAGTTCTTC
TRBD1,TRBV19,TRBJ1-1,.,CASSIGVGRGRQTEAFF,TGTGCCAGTAGTATAGGTGTGGGCAGGGGGCGACAAACTGAAGCTTTCTTT
TRBD2,TRBV10-3,TRBJ2-7,.,CAISPGLAGATYEQYF,TGTGCCATCAGTCCCGGACTAGCGGGCGCGACCTACGAGCAGTACTTC
TRBD2,TRBV4-2,TRBJ2-2,.,CASSQETGGSTGELFF,TGTGCCAGCAGCCAAGAAACGGGAGGCTCGACCGGGGAGCTGTTTTTT
TRBD1,TRBV11-2,TRBJ1-3,.,CASSSDRDSGNTIYF,TGTGCCAGCAGCTCGGACAGGGACTCTGGAAACACCATATATTTT
TRBD1,TRBV6-5,TRBJ2-7,.,CASRLTGPSYEQYF,TGTGCCAGCAGGCTGACAGGGCCCTCCTACGAGCAGTACTTC
TRBD1,TRBV28,TRBJ1-5,.,CATTMTGPSRQPQHF,TGTGCCACTACGATGACAGGGCCAAGTCGTCAGCCCCAGCATTTT
.,TRBV4-3,TRBJ2-1,once,CASSQLSYNEQFF,TGCGCCAGCAGCCAACTTAGCTACAATGAGCAGTTCTTC
TRBD1,TRBV28,TRBJ1-3,.,CASSLGQGNRNTIYF,TGTGCCAGCAGTCTGGGACAGGGTAACAGAAACACCATATATTTT
.,TRBV19,TRBJ2-7,few,CASSISLSGTSEQYF,TGTGCCAGTAGTATCTCGTTGTCTGGGACTTCCGAGCAGTACTTC
TRBD1,TRBV2,TRBJ1-2,.,CASMQDRGHYGYTF,TGTGCCAGCATGCAAGACAGGGGGCACTATGGCTACACCTTC
TRBD1,TRBV30,TRBJ2-2,.,CASRTGVNTGELFF,TGTGCCTCCCGGACAGGGGTAAACACCGGGGAGCTGTTTTTT
.,TRBV29-1,TRBJ2-1,.,CSVEAGYSSYNEQFF,TGCAGCGTTGAAGCAGGGTACAGCTCCTACAATGAGCAGTTCTTC
.,TRBV29-1,TRBJ2-3,once,CSVESWGVTDTQYF,TGCAGCGTTGAAAGTTGGGGAGTCACAGATACGCAGTATTTT